The clone carrying this T cell receptor (beta chain) was seen more than once but under ten times. The entry originates in a study of blood T cell repertoires in COVID-19. Study information: COVID-19 samples, acute and convalescent, were from the United States, Italy and Spain. T cells, B-cell-depleted T cells, or PBMCs supplied cDNA or gDNA.

As originally analysed: Amplified reference gene primers provided the basis for estimating nucleated cell counts. Clones were sequenced by immunoSEQ multiplex PCR, and TCRdb holds only the in-frame ones, with some missing. The V and J calls and the clone size are those of that table, but D and trimming were determined from the DNA. The table lists roughly 120,000 clones, 88% of them singletons. V lost 0 bases, J lost 1 base, and 6 bases stayed unmatched. In germline, CDR1 is MGHRA, CDR2 YSYEKL. CDR3 length: 17 amino acids. The source of this sequence is a woman between 50 and 59 years old with acute or convalescent COVID-19. The chain recombines TRBV4-1 with TRBJ1-5; TRBD1 matches 7 bases. The source material was peripheral blood. CDR3 loop: CASSQEAGGLSNQPQHF. The DNA of the CDR3 is TGCGCCAGCAGCCAAGAGGCAGGGGGTTTAAGCAATCAGCCCCAGCATTTT.